This TCR beta chain was captured by sequencing in a study of blood T cell repertoires in COVID-19. In the study overall: Whether acute or convalescent, the COVID-19 samples came from the United States, Italy and Spain. In each case, the material was cDNA or gDNA derived from T cells, B-cell-depleted T cells, or PBMCs.

As handled by the study authors: Reference gene primer amplification gave nucleated cell count estimates. Repertoires were generated with immunoSEQ multiplex PCR, while TCRdb's copy carries only in-frame clones and drops some. V, J and clone size are taken as reported in that table, and D and trimming were inferred from the DNA itself. The table includes 200,000 or so clones, over 80% detected once. Per the germline V gene, CDR1 is SGHDN and CDR2 is FVKESK. The CDR3 covers 14 residues. V shed 1 base and J 6 bases; nucleotides not matched to a gene: 3. The chain recombines TRBV14 with TRBJ2-1; TRBD1 aligns across 7 bases. Material: peripheral blood. This TCR derives from a woman in her 30s with acute or convalescent COVID-19. In DNA, the CDR3 is TGTGCCAGCAGCCAAGTGCAGGGGGTCAATGAGCAGTTCTTC. Translation: CASSQVQGVNEQFF.